The following is a T cell receptor beta chain sequence with its context. The data were obtained in a study of neoadjuvant nivolumab and ipilimumab in lung cancer. The V gene end was trimmed by 3 bases and the J gene end by 5 bases; junction bases not matched to a gene: 3. Per the germline V gene, CDR1 is KGHSH and CDR2 is LQKENI. CDR3 length equals 15 residues. Clones were sequenced by immunoSEQ multiplex PCR, and TCRdb holds only the in-frame ones, with some missing. In the table there are about 23,000 clones, approximately 81% of which are singletons. Here the sequenced sample was peripheral blood, taken before neoadjuvant nivolumab, alone or with ipilimumab. This sequence was found in an adult with non-small cell lung cancer. The genes are TRBV18 and TRBJ2-1; 11 positions match TRBD2. The CDR3, as DNA: TGTGCCAGCTCACCCGGGACTAGCGGAAACAATGAGCAGTTCTTC. Translated, it gives CASSPGTSGNNEQFF.